The 25 T cell receptor beta chains given below trace back to one sample, sequenced in a study of blood T cell repertoires in COVID-19. Produced via immunoSEQ multiplex PCR; TCRdb's table is partial and in-frame only. The profile shows fewer than 400,000 clones, around nine tenths of them singletons. The sample taken for sequencing was PBMCs or T cells enriched from blood (not recorded which). The receptor set was obtained from a woman in her 30s who had been exposed to COVID-19.

The chain is built from TRBV6-1 and TRBJ2-3, with D possibly TRBD1 on 5 matching bases. CDR1 and CDR2 from the germline V gene are MNHNS and SASEGT. The CDR3 is made up of 16 amino acids. Trimming left V 1 base short and J 3 bases short, with 14 bases between. The CDR3 DNA is TGTGCCAGCAGTGAAGGGCACAGGTTAGGTACAGATACGCAGTATTTT. Its translation is CASSEGHRLGTDTQYF.

The chain recombines TRBV11-1 with TRBJ1-1; D is possibly TRBD1 (6 bases). The CDR3 extends over 14 amino acids. Germline CDR1 SGHAT, CDR2 FQDESV (reference sequence). Trimming left V 5 bases short and J 1 base short, with 11 bases between. CDR3 amino acids: CASSPRTENTEAFF. The CDR3, as DNA: TGTGCCAGCAGCCCACGGACAGAGAACACTGAAGCTTTCTTT.

The V call is TRBV5-1, the J call TRBJ1-1; D possibly corresponds to TRBD1 (6 bases). Germline-derived CDR1 and CDR2 are SGHRS and YFSETQ. V was trimmed by 3 bases and J by 2 bases, leaving 11 bases between them. The CDR3 runs 14 residues. This chain's CDR3 is CASSSRGGNTEAFF. DNA of the CDR3: TGCGCCAGCAGCTCGAGGGGGGGAAACACTGAAGCTTTCTTT.

This clone occurred once. The chain recombines TRBV10-3 with TRBJ2-3; 12 positions match TRBD2. This CDR3 has 15 amino acids. Unmatched junction bases numbered 6, after V lost 6 bases and J lost 5 bases. Germline CDR1 and CDR2: ENHRY and SYGVKD. The CDR3 loop reads CAIRPSGGAVDTQYF. The CDR3 coding sequence is TGTGCCATCAGACCTAGCGGGGGGGCCGTAGATACGCAGTATTTT.

The V and J genes are TRBV29-1 and TRBJ2-1, with a weak D call TRBD1 (5 bases). V was pared by 4 bases and J by 6 bases, with 16 bases between. Per the germline V gene, CDR1 is SQVTM and CDR2 is ANQGSEA. The CDR3 sequence is 14 residues long. CDR3 residues: CSVGVRTSGNEQFF. In nucleotides, the CDR3 is TGCAGCGTTGGGGTCCGGACATCTGGCAATGAGCAGTTCTTC.

The chain couples TRBV28 to TRBJ1-5; 8 bases are shared with TRBD1. The length of the CDR3 is 14 residues. The J segment lost 4 bases and the V segment lost 4 bases, leaving 3 bases of the junction unmatched. Germline values: CDR1 MDHEN, CDR2 SYDVKM. The DNA for the CDR3 is TGTGCCAGCAGTTCCGGGACAGGTAATCAGCCCCAGCATTTT. Amino acid sequence: CASSSGTGNQPQHF.

This clone appeared once. The chain links TRBV19 to TRBJ1-5; TRBD1 is a possible D gene (5 bases). CDR1 and CDR2 from the germline V gene are LNHDA and SQIVND (reference sequence). V lost 5 bases and J lost 3, with 14 bases in between. This CDR3 region has 15 residues. CDR3 amino acids: CASSLNHRYNQPQHF. The DNA for the CDR3 is TGTGCCAGTAGTCTAAATCACAGGTACAATCAGCCCCAGCATTTT.

CDR3 DNA: TGTGCCAGCAGGTCAGGGGAAATAAGTTCACCCCTCCACTTT. Encoded protein: CASRSGEISSPLHF. The V call is TRBV6-5, the J call TRBJ1-6, with D possibly matching TRBD1 (6 bases). This CDR3 is built from 14 residues. The V end was cut by 6 bases, the J end by 9 bases, with 15 bases between. The V gene's germline CDR1 is MNHEY and CDR2 SVGAGI.

The rearrangement links TRBV18 to TRBJ1-5; D gene ambiguous. This CDR3 region has 13 residues. Germline V gene data show CDR1 as KGHSH and CDR2 as LQKENI. Trimming shortened V by 3 bases and J by 9 bases, and 12 bases separated the two germline ends. The CDR3 loop reads CASSPEGNRPQHF. CDR3 coding DNA: TGTGCCAGCTCACCGGAGGGAAACAGGCCCCAGCATTTT.

CDR3 amino acids: CASSVDSHYGYTF. CDR3 sequence (DNA): TGTGCCAGCAGCGTTGACAGTCACTATGGCTACACCTTC. The gene calls are TRBV5-4 and TRBJ1-2; D is perhaps TRBD1 (5 bases). This CDR3 has 13 amino acids. Trimming removed 4 bases from V and 3 bases from J, with 10 bases in between. From germline, CDR1 is SGHNT and CDR2 YYREEE (reference sequence). The variable domain in full, completed from reference TRBV5-4 and TRBJ1-2, reads ETGVTQSPTHLIKTRGQQVTLRCSSQSGHNTVSWYQQALGQGPQFIFQYYREEENGRGNFPPRFSGLQFPNYSSELNVNALELDDSALYLCASSVDSHYGYTFGSGTRLTVV.

The CDR3 region is CASSPIDRDSGTQYF. The CDR3 bases are TGCGCCAGCAGCCCTATCGACAGGGACTCCGGTACGCAGTATTTT. The chain has TRBV5-1 and TRBJ2-3; D is possibly TRBD1 (7 bases). Germline CDR1 SGHRS, CDR2 YFSETQ. CDR3 length equals 15 residues. Trimming took 4 bases from V and 8 from J, leaving 20 bases between them.

The J gene is TRBJ1-2, the V gene TRBV25-1, with D maybe TRBD1 (6 bases). Trimming left V 6 bases short and J 1 base short, with 12 bases between. CDR3 length: 14 amino acids. Germline CDR1 is MGHDK and CDR2 is SYGVNS. The CDR3 protein is CASRSGTNNYGYTF. The CDR3 DNA reads TGTGCCAGCAGATCCGGGACAAATAACTATGGCTACACCTTC.

The CDR3 reads CASSQDPRGRGYTF. In DNA, the CDR3 is TGCGCCAGCAGCCAAGATCCGAGGGGGCGCGGCTACACCTTC. V and J are TRBV4-3 and TRBJ1-2, with 7 nucleotides matching TRBD1. This CDR3 is built from 14 residues. Unmatched junction bases numbered 6, after V lost 0 bases and J lost 8 bases. Germline CDR1 LGHNA, CDR2 YSLEER.

This clone was found a few times. The CDR3: CASSLALSRRYDYGYTF. DNA for the CDR3: TGCGCCAGCAGCTTGGCCCTTTCTAGGAGGTATGACTATGGCTACACCTTC. The rearrangement uses TRBV5-1 and TRBJ1-2, with D hard to call. The CDR3 contains 17 residues. In germline, CDR1 is SGHRS, CDR2 YFSETQ. Trimming cost V 0 bases and J 3 bases, with 18 bases left between them.

The genes are TRBV13 and TRBJ2-7; perhaps TRBD2 as D (6 bases). CDR3 length: 15 residues. From germline, CDR1 is PRHDT and CDR2 FYEKMQ (reference sequence). The V end lost 4 bases, the J end lost 2 bases, and 15 bases lay between the germline ends. CDR3 loop: CASSYGTLATYEQYF. DNA of the CDR3: TGTGCCAGCAGCTATGGGACTCTCGCTACCTACGAGCAGTACTTC.

The V gene is TRBV18, the J gene TRBJ1-1; possibly TRBD1 for D (6 bases). The V gene's germline CDR1 is KGHSH and CDR2 LQKENI. Between the trimmed V and J ends, which lost 5 bases and 0 bases, there was a span of 10 bases. CDR3 length: 14 amino acids. CDR3: CASSYRVMNTEAFF. The CDR3 nucleotides are TGTGCCAGCTCATACAGGGTCATGAACACTGAAGCTTTCTTT.

This sequence joins TRBV7-9 and TRBJ2-7; the D gene is possibly TRBD1 (5 bases). The CDR3 length is 13 residues. Germline CDR1 and CDR2: SEHNR and FQNEAQ (reference sequence). Trimming took 2 bases from V and 5 from J, leaving 10 bases between them. The chain's CDR3 is CASSLRQIDEQYF. The CDR3 coding sequence is TGTGCCAGCAGCTTAAGACAGATTGACGAGCAGTACTTC.

The genes are TRBV11-3 and TRBJ2-1; 9 nucleotides match TRBD2. The CDR3 consists of 16 residues. Germline V gene lookup returns CDR1 SGHNT and CDR2 YENEEA. With V trimmed by 2 bases and J by 5 bases, 7 bases remained unmatched. The CDR3 protein is CASSLNVAGENNEQFF. In DNA, the CDR3 is TGTGCCAGCAGCTTAAACGTAGCGGGGGAAAACAATGAGCAGTTCTTC.

The chain combines TRBV19 with TRBJ1-2; the D gene is possibly TRBD1 (6 bases). CDR3 length: 15 residues. V shed 8 bases and J shed 4 bases, with 20 bases lying between them. Germline values: CDR1 LNHDA, CDR2 SQIVND (reference sequence). The CDR3 DNA reads TGTGCCAGTTCTCCCCCCGCGGGGGCCCGCTATGGCTACACCTTC. As protein: CASSPPAGARYGYTF.

The V and J genes are TRBV5-1 and TRBJ1-1, with 8 bases that match TRBD1. V lost 1 base and J lost 1; bases outside the gene matches: 9. Germline loops: CDR1 SGHRS, CDR2 YFSETQ. CDR3 length: 17 residues. The CDR3 is CASSLLPSGQGNTEAFF. CDR3 nucleotides: TGCGCCAGCAGCTTGCTTCCTTCCGGACAGGGGAACACTGAAGCTTTCTTT. The complete variable domain, with remaining parts taken from reference TRBV5-1 and TRBJ1-1, reads KAGVTQTPRYLIKTRGQQVTLSCSPISGHRSVSWYQQTPGQGLQFLFEYFSETQRNKGNFPGRFSGRQFSNSRSEMNVSTLELGDSALYLCASSLLPSGQGNTEAFFGQGTRLTVV.

V usage is TRBV4-2 and J usage is TRBJ2-7; the match to TRBD1 covers 8 bases. The ends lost 5 bases at V and 6 bases at J; junction bases unmatched: 18. CDR3 length: 17 amino acids. Per the germline V gene, CDR1 is LGHNA and CDR2 is YNFKEQ. CDR3 region: CASSKRPGQVREVEQYF. In nucleotides, the CDR3 is TGTGCCAGCAGCAAGAGGCCGGGACAGGTCCGGGAAGTCGAGCAGTACTTC.

V and J are TRBV30 and TRBJ1-3; the D is unclear. The CDR3 loop spans 14 amino acids. Deletions cut 0 bases from V and 0 bases from J, with 6 bases between. The V gene's germline CDR1 is GTSNPN and CDR2 SVGIG (reference sequence). The CDR3 protein is CAWSVLNSGNTIYF. The CDR3 nucleotides are TGTGCCTGGAGTGTACTGAACTCTGGAAACACCATATATTTT. Variable domain in full (rest from reference TRBV30 and TRBJ1-3): SQTIHQWPATLVQPVGSPLSLECTVEGTSNPNLYWYRQAAGRGLQLLFYSVGIGQISSEVPQNLSASRPQDRQFILSSKKLLLSDSGFYLCAWSVLNSGNTIYFGEGSWLTVV.

This chain links TRBV6-1 with TRBJ2-1; D is ambiguous. Germline V lookup: CDR1 MNHNS, CDR2 SASEGT. The CDR3 has 15 amino acids. V lost 3 bases to trimming and J lost 0 bases, with 9 bases between them. CDR3 sequence reads: CASSEQRSSYNEQFF. The DNA for the CDR3 is TGTGCCAGCAGTGAGCAGCGAAGCTCCTACAATGAGCAGTTCTTC.

This clone was counted only a few times. This chain uses TRBV7-6 with TRBJ2-3, with 11 bases matching TRBD2. This CDR3 is 19 amino acids long. V lost 2 bases to trimming and J lost 6 bases; unmatched junction nucleotides: 16. CDR1 SGHVS and CDR2 FNYEAQ come from the germline V gene. CDR3 DNA: TGTGCCAGCAGCTTAACCCTAGCGGGGGGCCCAACCAGGCCTGATACGCAGTATTTT. Its protein is CASSLTLAGGPTRPDTQYF.

The genes are TRBV28 and TRBJ1-1; D might be TRBD1 (6 bases). This CDR3 spans 16 amino acids. The germline CDR1 and CDR2 sequences are MDHEN and SYDVKM. With 3 bases removed from V and 4 bases from J, the gap between germline ends came to 18 bases. CDR3 loop: CASSLPQSTGGTEAFF. In nucleotides, the CDR3 is TGTGCCAGCAGTTTGCCCCAATCGACAGGCGGCACTGAAGCTTTCTTT. Full variable domain (missing parts from reference TRBV28 and TRBJ1-1): DVKVTQSSRYLVKRTGEKVFLECVQDMDHENMFWYRQDPGLGLRLIYFSYDVKMKEKGDIPEGYSVSREKKERFSLILESASTNQTSMYLCASSLPQSTGGTEAFFGQGTRLTVV.